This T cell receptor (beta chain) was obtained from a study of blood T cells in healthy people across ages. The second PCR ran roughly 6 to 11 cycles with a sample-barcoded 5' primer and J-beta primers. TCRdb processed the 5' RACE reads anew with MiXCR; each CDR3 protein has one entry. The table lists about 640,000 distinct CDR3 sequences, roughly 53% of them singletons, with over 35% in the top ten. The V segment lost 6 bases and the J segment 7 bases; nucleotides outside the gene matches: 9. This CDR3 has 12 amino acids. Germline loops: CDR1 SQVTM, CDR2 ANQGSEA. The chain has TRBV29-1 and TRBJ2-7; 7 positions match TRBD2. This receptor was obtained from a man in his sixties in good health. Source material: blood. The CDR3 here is CSVGRDYNEQYF. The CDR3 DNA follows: TGCAGCGTAGGCAGGGACTACAATGAGCAGTACTTC.